This T cell receptor beta chain was found in a study of T cell clusters in autoimmune cytopenias. Broader study findings: Healthy donors had approximately 2.9-fold more exclusive TRB clusters than active autoimmune hepatitis patients.

In terms of frequency, this clonotype is medium-sized. Its antigen is undetermined. TRB amplification used approximately 270 ng of peripheral blood genomic DNA. TRB was amplified by touch-down multiplex PCR, primer pools A and B combined. TCRdb reprocessed the multiplex PCR reads and stores each CDR3 protein as one record, lacking DNA. This sample's table reports around 5,500 distinct CDR3 sequences. Germline-derived CDR1 and CDR2 are LNHDA and SQIVND (reference sequence). The CDR3 covers 13 residues. The same sample was also used in a study of T cell repertoires in aging, cancer and after chemotherapy. This second report adds: Age-matched healthy donors had significantly more diverse, less clonal blood TCR repertoires than untreated cancer patients. In each cancer cohort, median generation probability increased across chemotherapy, suggesting thymic output rebounded.

This clonotype originated in a human donor in good health. J is TRBJ2-1 and V is TRBV19; checking the TCRdb D call of TRBD1 is not possible without DNA. Sequencing input: peripheral blood. CDR3 region: CASSMPPTDEQFF.